This T cell receptor (beta chain) was documented in a study of OX40 agonist ivuxolimab in advanced cancers. About the research overall: Ivuxolimab, an agonist antibody against OX40 (CD134), was given to patients.

Sequencing used immunoSEQ multiplex PCR; TCRdb keeps in-frame clones, though not all of them. The data contain tens of thousands of clones, 84% of them singletons. In regard to this clone: What it recognizes is unknown.

Germline V lookup: CDR1 SGDLS, CDR2 YYNGEE. Losses at the gene ends were 3 bases for V and 6 bases for J; bases not matched to a gene: 9. The CDR3 has 15 amino acids. Overall study findings and caveats: Expanded clones belonging to CD8+ T cells outnumbered, on average, those of CD4+. Researchers did not determine the expanded peripheral T cells' antigen specificity.

V and J are TRBV9 and TRBJ2-3; 8 bases are a match to TRBD2. This clonotype originated in an adult with an advanced solid tumor such as melanoma, head and neck, liver or kidney cancer. The sequencing here drew on CD4+ or CD8+ T cells sorted from blood, taken in a trial of the OX40 agonist ivuxolimab. The DNA for the CDR3 is TGTGCCAGCAGCGCTGGGGGACTAGTGATGGATACGCAGTATTTT. Encoded protein: CASSAGGLVMDTQYF.